What follows is one T cell receptor beta chain and its context. What it binds is not known. The data were obtained in a study of beta chain features in type 1 diabetes. Study context: No patient-donor differences in age, gender, total cells or subset yield.

The germline V and J ends were trimmed by 4 bases and 5 bases, with 16 bases remaining between them. Germline V gene lookup returns CDR1 SGHRS and CDR2 YFSETQ. The CDR3 consists of 14 residues. Study-level points and caveats: Among patients with Type 1 diabetes, TCRB CDR3s were moderately but significantly shorter in every one of the four CD4+ subsets.

Expressed TCRB transcripts were sequenced, since all the RNA that had been isolated was reverse transcribed. Sequencing was performed with immunoSEQ multiplex PCR; in TCRdb, only in-frame clones are kept and a portion is missing. The table lists around 240,000 clones, more than 15% of them singletons, with 0.07% to 0.095% in the top ten. The sequenced sample was naive CD4+ T cells from blood. The source of this sequence is a man aged 30-40 years with type 1 diabetes. The chain has TRBV5-1 and TRBJ2-7, with D tentatively TRBD1 (7 bases). The CDR3 DNA follows: TGCGCCAGCAGCCCCAGACAGGGAGGTCACGAGCAGTACTTC. Its translation: CASSPRQGGHEQYF.